This is a list of T cell receptor beta chains from one sample in a study of regulatory T cells in long-lasting Graves disease. TCRdb processed the multiplex PCR reads anew with MiXCR; each CDR3 protein has one entry. The sample contains a few hundred thousand distinct CDR3 sequences, more than 20% of which appear only once. Sequencing used peripheral blood mononuclear cells (PBMCs), obtained when the disease was refractory, from a patient treated with antithyroid drugs. These receptors all stem from a woman aged 40 to 49 with Graves disease. CDR3s include the opening cysteine and the closing phenylalanine or tryptophan. Each record gives: J gene, clone size, D gene, V gene, CDR3 DNA, CDR3 protein. A D gene is named only where the DNA matches it firmly. Clone size, where shown, is once, few, many, or a class for clones that have expanded.

J gene: TRBJ2-7
clone size: NA
D gene: TRBD2
V gene: TRBV20-1
CDR3 DNA: TGCAGTGCTAGATCCGGACTAGCGGGGATGTACGAGCAGTACTTC
CDR3 protein: CSARSGLAGMYEQYF

J gene: TRBJ2-3
clone size: few
D gene: NA
V gene: TRBV11-3
CDR3 DNA: TGTGCCAGCAGCGGGCAGGGGTCAGATACGCAGTATTTT
CDR3 protein: CASSGQGSDTQYF

J gene: TRBJ2-3
clone size: NA
D gene: NA
V gene: TRBV11-2
CDR3 DNA: TGTGCCAGCAGCTTTATAGGCATACACACAGATACGCAGTATTTT
CDR3 protein: CASSFIGIHTDTQYF

J gene: TRBJ2-7
clone size: few
D gene: NA
V gene: TRBV9
CDR3 DNA: TGTGCCAGCAGCGCCGGGGACGGAGCCTACGAGCAGTACTTC
CDR3 protein: CASSAGDGAYEQYF

J gene: TRBJ1-2
clone size: once
D gene: NA
V gene: TRBV19
CDR3 DNA: TGTGCCAGTATTCAAGGGCCTAACTATGGCTACACCTTC
CDR3 protein: CASIQGPNYGYTF

J gene: TRBJ1-1
clone size: many
D gene: NA
V gene: TRBV5-1
CDR3 DNA: TGCGCCAGCAGCTTGGCTGTTATGAACACTGAAGCTTTCTTT
CDR3 protein: CASSLAVMNTEAFF

J gene: TRBJ2-2
clone size: many
D gene: TRBD1
V gene: TRBV20-1
CDR3 DNA: TGCAGTGCTGGACAGGGGGCAAACACCGGGGAGCTGTTTTTT
CDR3 protein: CSAGQGANTGELFF

J gene: TRBJ2-7
clone size: many
D gene: TRBD2
V gene: TRBV2
CDR3 DNA: TGTGCCAGCAGTACATCTAGCGGGAGCTACGAGCAGTACTTC
CDR3 protein: CASSTSSGSYEQYF

J gene: TRBJ2-7
clone size: many
D gene: NA
V gene: TRBV6-1
CDR3 DNA: TGTGCCAGCAGCACGGGGGACGTACGCTACGAGCAGTACTTC
CDR3 protein: CASSTGDVRYEQYF

J gene: TRBJ1-2
clone size: many
D gene: TRBD1
V gene: TRBV28
CDR3 DNA: TGTGCCAGCTCCCCCGGGACAGGGATACATGGCTACACCTTC
CDR3 protein: CASSPGTGIHGYTF

J gene: TRBJ2-5
clone size: NA
D gene: TRBD2
V gene: TRBV5-1
CDR3 DNA: TGCGCCAGCAGCGAGGCGGGAGGGACAGAGACCCAGTACTTC
CDR3 protein: CASSEAGGTETQYF

J gene: TRBJ1-1
clone size: many
D gene: NA
V gene: TRBV25-1
CDR3 DNA: TGTGCCAGCAGAAAAGGGGTCATGAACACTGAAGCTTTCTTT
CDR3 protein: CASRKGVMNTEAFF

J gene: TRBJ1-1
clone size: NA
D gene: NA
V gene: TRBV7-6
CDR3 DNA: TGTGCCAGCAGCTTAGAAGGTGGCCGGGGCATCAACGGTGAAGCTTTCTTT
CDR3 protein: CASSLEGGRGINGEAFF

J gene: TRBJ2-3
clone size: NA
D gene: NA
V gene: TRBV7-3
CDR3 DNA: TGTGCCAGCAGCTTGAGTGGGACGGCAGATACGCAGTATTTT
CDR3 protein: CASSLSGTADTQYF

J gene: TRBJ1-1
clone size: many
D gene: NA
V gene: TRBV27
CDR3 DNA: TGTGCCAGCAGCACTACAGGGTACGAGGGAGAAGCTTTCTTT
CDR3 protein: CASSTTGYEGEAFF

J gene: TRBJ1-2
clone size: NA
D gene: NA
V gene: TRBV4-1
CDR3 DNA: TGCGCCAGCAGCCAAGATCGGGTAGGACATGGCTACACCTTC
CDR3 protein: CASSQDRVGHGYTF

J gene: TRBJ2-7
clone size: NA
D gene: NA
V gene: TRBV27
CDR3 DNA: TGTGCCAGCAGTTTATCCGGCAGGTGGAACTCCTACGAGCAGTACTTC
CDR3 protein: CASSLSGRWNSYEQYF

J gene: TRBJ1-5
clone size: many
D gene: NA
V gene: TRBV28
CDR3 DNA: TGTGCCAGCAGTTTGCCCGGGGGCGAACAGCCCCAGCATTTT
CDR3 protein: CASSLPGGEQPQHF

J gene: TRBJ2-1
clone size: many
D gene: TRBD2
V gene: TRBV20-1
CDR3 DNA: TGCAGTGCCCACCCTAGCGGGAGGGCCAATGAGCAGTTCTTC
CDR3 protein: CSAHPSGRANEQFF

J gene: TRBJ1-1
clone size: NA
D gene: TRBD1
V gene: TRBV6-1
CDR3 DNA: TGTGCCAGCAGATCCGGACAGGGGATTATGAACACTGAAGCTTTCTTT
CDR3 protein: CASRSGQGIMNTEAFF

J gene: TRBJ2-7
clone size: many
D gene: TRBD1
V gene: TRBV28
CDR3 DNA: TGTGCCAGCAGTCCGGGACAGGGACACGAGCAGTACTTC
CDR3 protein: CASSPGQGHEQYF

J gene: TRBJ2-4
clone size: NA
D gene: NA
V gene: TRBV6-1
CDR3 DNA: TGTGCCAGCAGCTCCCCCTCCAGCGCCAAAAACATTCAGTACTTC
CDR3 protein: CASSSPSSAKNIQYF

J gene: TRBJ2-2
clone size: NA
D gene: TRBD2
V gene: TRBV30
CDR3 DNA: TGTGCCTGGCGCTCGATTTCTAGCGGGAGAACCGGGGAGCTGTTTTTT
CDR3 protein: CAWRSISSGRTGELFF

J gene: TRBJ1-4
clone size: many
D gene: NA
V gene: TRBV5-1
CDR3 DNA: TGCGCCAGCAGCTTCAACCATGAAAAACTGTTTTTT
CDR3 protein: CASSFNHEKLFF

J gene: TRBJ2-7
clone size: many
D gene: TRBD1
V gene: TRBV28
CDR3 DNA: TGTGCCACCAGGGCAGGGGGTCTCACTCCCCCTTCCTACGAGCAGTACTTC
CDR3 protein: CATRAGGLTPPSYEQYF

J gene: TRBJ2-7
clone size: few
D gene: TRBD1
V gene: TRBV5-1
CDR3 DNA: TGCGCCAGCAGTCTAGGACAGGGTTATCACGAGCAGTACTTC
CDR3 protein: CASSLGQGYHEQYF

J gene: TRBJ1-5
clone size: few
D gene: NA
V gene: TRBV10-3
CDR3 DNA: TGTGCCATCAGTGAGACCGGGACATCGGATAATAGCAATCAGCCCCAGCATTTT
CDR3 protein: CAISETGTSDNSNQPQHF

J gene: TRBJ1-5
clone size: few
D gene: NA
V gene: TRBV10-1
CDR3 DNA: TGCGCCAGCAGTGAGTCTAAGTGGACACTGAATCAGCCCCAGCATTTT
CDR3 protein: CASSESKWTLNQPQHF

J gene: TRBJ2-1
clone size: few
D gene: TRBD2
V gene: TRBV25-1
CDR3 DNA: TGTGCCAGCAGCGATGGATCAGCGGGAGTAAGAAATGAGCAGTTCTTC
CDR3 protein: CASSDGSAGVRNEQFF

J gene: TRBJ2-5
clone size: many
D gene: TRBD1
V gene: TRBV28
CDR3 DNA: TGTACCAGCGGTAGAGACAGGGGGATCGAGACCCAGTACTTC
CDR3 protein: CTSGRDRGIETQYF

J gene: TRBJ1-5
clone size: many
D gene: NA
V gene: TRBV6-1
CDR3 DNA: TGTGCCAGCAGTGAAGCCCCCCTCACCAATCAGCCCCAGCATTTT
CDR3 protein: CASSEAPLTNQPQHF

J gene: TRBJ2-7
clone size: few
D gene: NA
V gene: TRBV5-1
CDR3 DNA: TGCGCCAGCAGCTCCGGGGCGCTAGCGCAATCCTACGAGCAGTACTTC
CDR3 protein: CASSSGALAQSYEQYF

J gene: TRBJ1-2
clone size: many
D gene: TRBD1
V gene: TRBV6-1
CDR3 DNA: TGTGCCAGCAGTGAATTTCGTGGACAGGGAGCTAACTATGGCTACACCTTC
CDR3 protein: CASSEFRGQGANYGYTF

J gene: TRBJ2-5
clone size: NA
D gene: NA
V gene: TRBV28
CDR3 DNA: TGTGCCAGCAGGCCAGCATGGGTGGTAGAGACCCAGTACTTC
CDR3 protein: CASRPAWVVETQYF

J gene: TRBJ2-7
clone size: many
D gene: TRBD2
V gene: TRBV20-1
CDR3 DNA: TGCAGTGCTCTGCGGGAGCCACCTTACGAGCAGTACTTC
CDR3 protein: CSALREPPYEQYF

J gene: TRBJ1-1
clone size: many
D gene: NA
V gene: TRBV29-1
CDR3 DNA: TGCAGCGTTGAAGATCAAGGCGCTGAAGCTTTCTTT
CDR3 protein: CSVEDQGAEAFF

J gene: TRBJ2-3
clone size: NA
D gene: TRBD1
V gene: TRBV29-1
CDR3 DNA: TGCAGCGTTGTGAGAGGGACAGGGCCCACAGATACGCAGTATTTT
CDR3 protein: CSVVRGTGPTDTQYF